Following are 25 T cell receptor beta chains from one sample sequenced in a study of cytomegalovirus exposure and HLA in healthy donors. The primer mix had 60 Vbeta and 13 Jbeta primers. Repertoires were generated with immunoSEQ multiplex PCR, while TCRdb's copy carries only in-frame clones and drops some. The data contain under 200,000 clones, roughly 80% of them singletons. The sample consisted of PBMCs. These receptors all come from a man aged 50 to 59 in good health and CMV-seropositive.

A single count supports this clone. The chain joins TRBV4-1 to TRBJ2-5; 12 bases map to TRBD1. Germline CDR1 and CDR2: MGHRA and YSYEKL. The CDR3 extends over 16 amino acids. The V segment lost 1 base and the J segment 5 bases; nucleotides outside the gene matches: 5. The CDR3 is CASSQGDRGHWETQYF. CDR3 bases: TGCGCCAGCAGCCAAGGGGACAGGGGGCATTGGGAGACCCAGTACTTC.

The chain recombines TRBV5-1 with TRBJ2-7; 16 bases are a match to TRBD2. The V segment lost 4 bases and the J segment 2 bases; nucleotides outside the gene matches: 9. Germline CDR1 SGHRS, CDR2 YFSETQ. The CDR3 contains 18 residues. CDR3 bases: TGCGCCAGCAGCAAGGGACTAGCGGGGGGGCACGTGGCCTACGAGCAGTACTTC. It specifies CASSKGLAGGHVAYEQYF.

In regard to this clone: This specimen includes other DNA sequences encoding the same CDR3. This sequence joins TRBV7-3 and TRBJ1-2; 11 bases fit TRBD1. The CDR3 covers 14 residues. Germline loops: CDR1 SGHTA, CDR2 FQGTGA. Unmatched junction bases numbered 5, after V lost 4 bases and J lost 7 bases. CDR3 nucleotides: TGTGCCAGCAGCTCTGGGACAGGGGGATCTGGCTACACCTTC. Its protein product is CASSSGTGGSGYTF.

The genes are TRBV27 and TRBJ1-6, with D tentatively TRBD1 (6 bases). The CDR3 runs to 15 residues. Germline assignment: CDR1 MNHEY and CDR2 SMNVEV (reference sequence). V was trimmed by 5 bases and J by 12 bases, leaving 20 bases between them. The CDR3 DNA sequence: TGTGCCAGCAGTCCTCGCCCGCAGGGGAGACGACCCCTCCACTTT. This encodes CASSPRPQGRRPLHF.

The chain joins TRBV5-4 to TRBJ1-1; maybe TRBD1 (5 bases). The V end was cut by 0 bases, the J end by 5 bases, with 11 bases between. The CDR3 runs 14 residues. Germline V gene data show CDR1 as SGHNT and CDR2 as YYREEE (reference sequence). The chain's CDR3 is CASSLVGRATEAFF. The CDR3 DNA sequence: TGTGCCAGCAGCTTGGTGGGCAGGGCAACTGAAGCTTTCTTT.

This clone has a handful of counts. The rearrangement joins TRBV21-1 to TRBJ2-3; TRBD1 reflects the table's D call only, with no check against the DNA. TRBV21-1 is labeled a pseudogene. This CDR3 contains 14 residues. CDR3 coding DNA: TGTGCCAGCAGCAAGGTCAGGGGCACAGATACGCAGTATTTT. It yields the protein CASSKVRGTDTQYF.

Here the CDR3 DNA reads TGCGCCAGCAGCCCGCGACAGGGGGCGAGGGTCTATGGCTACACCTTC. Translation: CASSPRQGARVYGYTF. This rearrangement joins TRBV5-1 to TRBJ1-2; 10 nucleotides match TRBD1. Germline V gene sequence: CDR1 SGHRS, CDR2 YFSETQ. V lost 4 bases, J lost 4 bases, and 10 bases stayed unmatched. This CDR3 region has 16 residues.

This clone was counted a few times. The V and J genes are TRBV28 and TRBJ2-2; 9 nucleotides align to TRBD2. The V segment lost 1 base and the J segment 2 bases; nucleotides outside the gene matches: 11. The CDR3 covers 19 residues. Germline assignment: CDR1 MDHEN and CDR2 SYDVKM. DNA of the CDR3: TGTGCCAGCAGTTTATTAGAAGGGAGCGGGGGGTTCAACACCGGGGAGCTGTTTTTT. It encodes CASSLLEGSGGFNTGELFF.

This rearrangement joins TRBV11-3 to TRBJ2-5; TRBD1 matches at 7 bases. The CDR3 contains 15 residues. J lost 5 bases, V lost 1 base, and 7 bases had no gene match. The germline V gene encodes CDR1 SGHNT and CDR2 YENEEA. The CDR3: CASSLGVQGMETQYF. The CDR3 region has the DNA TGTGCCAGCAGCTTAGGGGTACAGGGGATGGAGACCCAGTACTTC.

This clone showed up just a few times. This chain uses TRBV15 with TRBJ2-7; D is uncertain. The V gene lost 0 bases and the J gene lost 0 bases, with 12 bases spanning the gap. The CDR3 length is 16 residues. CDR1 and CDR2 from the germline V gene are LNHNV and YYDKDF (reference sequence). CDR3 protein: CATSRESGPSSYEQYF. CDR3 sequence (DNA): TGTGCCACCAGCAGAGAGAGTGGGCCGAGCTCCTACGAGCAGTACTTC.

This sequence joins TRBV19 and TRBJ2-1; TRBD1 is a possible D gene (6 bases). The germline V and J ends were trimmed by 0 bases and 6 bases, with 12 bases remaining between them. The length of the CDR3 is 15 residues. Germline loops: CDR1 LNHDA, CDR2 SQIVND (reference sequence). CDR3 bases: TGTGCCAGTAGTATAGAGAGAAGAGGGGGCAATGAGCAGTTCTTC. Translating it yields CASSIERRGGNEQFF.

Only one count was recorded for this clone. Compared with germline, one end of the junction differs, possibly owing to a read error. The chain recombines TRBV6-1 with TRBJ2-7; D is ambiguous. This CDR3 contains 16 residues. CDR1 and CDR2 from the germline V gene are MNHNS and SASEGT. In nucleotides, the CDR3 is TGTGCCAGCAGTGAAGTTCCGCTATCGAGCTCCCACGAGCAGTACTTC. This encodes CASSEVPLSSSHEQYF.

This chain links TRBV27 with TRBJ1-1, with 9 bases aligning to TRBD1. This CDR3 has 14 residues. Looked up from germline, CDR1 is MNHEY and CDR2 is SMNVEV (reference sequence). J gave up 5 bases and V 2 bases, and 3 bases lay outside the gene matches. CDR3 sequence reads: CASSLDRGLTEAFF. CDR3 nucleotide sequence: TGTGCCAGCAGTTTAGACAGGGGGTTGACTGAAGCTTTCTTT.

The CDR3 spells CASKAGAPRTDTQYF. The CDR3 DNA reads as TGTGCCAGCAAGGCAGGGGCCCCCCGCACAGATACGCAGTATTTT. The rearrangement joins TRBV6-5 to TRBJ2-3; tentative D call: TRBD1 (6 bases). In germline, CDR1 is MNHEY, CDR2 SVGAGI. The CDR3 is 15 residues long. Trimming took 7 bases from V and 1 from J, leaving 15 bases between them.

The V call is TRBV7-9, the J call TRBJ2-1; TRBD2 matches 15 bases. CDR1 and CDR2 from the germline V gene are SEHNR and FQNEAQ (reference sequence). After removal of 6 bases from V and 8 bases from J, the junction contained 14 bases not matched to a gene. The CDR3 has 18 amino acids. As DNA, the CDR3 is TGTGCCAGCAGAACCGGGACTAGCGGGGGGCGGGCCATCGATGAGCAGTTCTTC. Translated: CASRTGTSGGRAIDEQFF.

The CDR3 protein is CASSVGQGSAYEQYF. For the CDR3, the DNA is TGTGCCAGCAGCGTAGGACAGGGAAGCGCCTACGAGCAGTACTTC. The rearrangement links TRBV9 to TRBJ2-7; 7 nucleotides line up with TRBD1. CDR1 and CDR2 (germline): SGDLS, YYNGEE. V was pared by 0 bases and J by 2 bases, with 5 bases of the junction left unmatched. The CDR3 extends over 15 amino acids.

This chain connects TRBV11-2 to TRBJ2-2; possibly TRBD1 for D (6 bases). CDR3 length: 15 amino acids. Germline CDR1 SGHAT, CDR2 FQNNGV. The germline V and J ends were trimmed by 1 base and 3 bases, with 9 bases remaining between them. This CDR3 reads CASSLGQGYTGELFF. The CDR3 region has the DNA TGTGCCAGCAGCTTAGGGCAGGGGTACACCGGGGAGCTGTTTTTT.

The chain employs TRBV11-3 and TRBJ2-7; D is ambiguous. This CDR3 has 16 amino acids. Between the trimmed V and J ends, which lost 5 bases and 5 bases, there was a span of 22 bases. In germline, CDR1 is SGHNT, CDR2 YENEEA. The chain's CDR3 is CASSPLGPLGIDEQYF. The DNA for the CDR3 is TGTGCCAGCAGCCCGCTAGGTCCCCTTGGAATCGACGAGCAGTACTTC.

A word on this clone: The same CDR3 also results from other DNA sequences found in this sample. V is TRBV2 and J is TRBJ1-1; D remains unclear. V dropped 0 bases and J dropped 1 base, with 12 bases sitting between them. The CDR3 consists of 16 residues. The germline V gene has CDR1 SNHLY and CDR2 FYNNEI. For the CDR3, the DNA is TGTGCCAGCAGTGAAGCGCCGCCAGGCCGGAACACTGAAGCTTTCTTT. This sequence encodes CASSEAPPGRNTEAFF. The full variable domain, its missing parts supplied by reference TRBV2 and TRBJ1-1, is EPEVTQTPSHQVTQMGQEVILRCVPISNHLYFYWYRQILGQKVEFLVSFYNNEISEKSEIFDDQFSVERPDGSNFTLKIRSTKLEDSAMYFCASSEAPPGRNTEAFFGQGTRLTVV.

J is TRBJ2-7 and V is TRBV9; 10 nucleotides match TRBD1. Per the germline V gene, CDR1 is SGDLS and CDR2 is YYNGEE. This CDR3 is 15 amino acids long. Trimming took 3 bases from V and 2 from J; bases not matched to a gene: 5. Written as DNA, the CDR3 is TGTGCCAGCAGCGCGGGGACAGGGGAAGCCTACGAGCAGTACTTC. Its protein product is CASSAGTGEAYEQYF.

V is TRBV4-3 and J is TRBJ2-7, with D perhaps matching TRBD1 (5 bases). Trimming left V 5 bases short and J 0 bases short, with 8 bases between. The CDR3 has 13 amino acids. Germline assignment: CDR1 LGHNA and CDR2 YSLEER. CDR3 sequence reads: CASSATVSYEQYF. CDR3 bases: TGCGCCAGCAGCGCGACAGTCTCCTACGAGCAGTACTTC.

The V gene is TRBV2, the J gene TRBJ1-3; TRBD1 matches 8 bases. V gave up 5 bases and J gave up 2 bases; unmatched junction bases: 5. This CDR3 contains 15 residues. Germline CDR1 and CDR2: SNHLY and FYNNEI. In nucleotides, the CDR3 is TGTGCCAGCAGTACGCAGGGGGCGGCTGGAAACACCATATATTTT. Protein sequence: CASSTQGAAGNTIYF.

The chain has TRBV19 and TRBJ1-2, with D uncertain. This CDR3 contains 12 residues. Trimming took 9 bases from V and 4 from J, leaving 12 bases between them. Germline CDR1 LNHDA, CDR2 SQIVND (reference sequence). CDR3 in amino acids: CASRGRPYGYTF. CDR3 coding DNA: TGTGCCAGCCGAGGGAGGCCCTATGGCTACACCTTC.

The chain combines TRBV10-3 with TRBJ2-3; TRBD1 aligns across 9 bases. V lost 7 bases and J lost 15; bases outside the gene matches: 8. The CDR3 consists of 11 residues. Germline CDR1 is ENHRY and CDR2 is SYGVKD. The CDR3, as DNA: TGTGCCATCAACCCGGGACAGGGAATATATTTT. Its protein product is CAINPGQGIYF.

The chain employs TRBV27 and TRBJ2-4; 10 nucleotides match TRBD1. Per germline, CDR1 MNHEY and CDR2 SMNVEV (reference sequence). V lost 8 bases and J lost 4; bases outside the gene matches: 5. The CDR3 totals 14 residues. DNA of the CDR3: TGTGCCAGCTGGCGGACAGGGGGTAAAAACATTCAGTACTTC. It codes for CASWRTGGKNIQYF.